These 28 T cell receptor beta chains were sequenced from one sample in a study of memory CD4+ T cells and cytomegalovirus serostatus. The sort gate was single viable CD3+CD4+CD8-CD45RO+ cells for memory CD4+ T cells. This table comes from immunoSEQ multiplex PCR, and its TCRdb copy is limited to in-frame clones, with some not included. The sample holds 40,000 to 50,000 clones, less than 85% seen once. The sequencing sample was made of memory CD4+ T cells from blood. The receptors derive from an adult in good health and CMV-seronegative.

J is TRBJ1-1 and V is TRBV5-1; D call uncertain. The CDR3 sequence is 13 residues long. Trimming stripped 0 bases from V and 7 bases from J, with 10 bases between. Per the germline V gene, CDR1 is SGHRS and CDR2 is YFSETQ. CDR3: CASSLAAGSEAFF. The CDR3 DNA reads as TGCGCCAGCAGCTTGGCGGCGGGCAGTGAAGCTTTCTTT.

The rearrangement links TRBV7-3 to TRBJ2-3, with TRBD2 matching 11 bases. The CDR3 consists of 15 residues. The trim removed 6 bases at V and 2 bases at J, leaving 4 bases unmatched. Germline assignment: CDR1 SGHTA and CDR2 FQGTGA. The CDR3 reads CASSLAGGYTDTQYF. CDR3 coding DNA: TGTGCCAGCAGTCTAGCGGGGGGCTACACAGATACGCAGTATTTT.

This clone showed up many times. The rearrangement links TRBV7-2 to TRBJ1-4; D call uncertain. From germline, CDR1 is SGHTA and CDR2 FQGNSA. Trimming left V 5 bases short and J 8 bases short, with 9 bases between. CDR3 size: 12 residues. The CDR3 loop is CASSPQGEKLFF. CDR3 nucleotide sequence: TGTGCCAGCAGCCCGCAAGGGGAAAAACTGTTTTTT.

The CDR3 region is CASSLAGGGDEKLFF. In DNA, the CDR3 is TGCGCCAGCAGCTTGGCCGGGGGAGGAGATGAAAAACTGTTTTTT. The V call is TRBV5-1, the J call TRBJ1-4; a possible D gene is TRBD1 (5 bases). V lost 0 bases, J lost 6 bases, and 12 bases lay in between. This CDR3 comprises 15 residues. Germline CDR1 SGHRS, CDR2 YFSETQ.

This clone showed up just once. This CDR3 is CASSPPGLTTDTQYF. The CDR3 nucleotides are TGTGCCAGCAGTCCCCCGGGACTAACCACAGATACGCAGTATTTT. This chain joins TRBV28 and TRBJ2-3, with 7 nucleotides matching TRBD2. V dropped 5 bases and J dropped 2; count of bases not matched to a gene: 7. Germline V gene lookup returns CDR1 MDHEN and CDR2 SYDVKM. CDR3 length: 15 residues.

This clone was recorded once. The rearrangement uses TRBV11-1 and TRBJ1-1, with D tentatively TRBD1 (5 bases). Germline loops: CDR1 SGHAT, CDR2 FQDESV (reference sequence). CDR3 size: 15 residues. V dropped 5 bases and J dropped 11 bases, with 24 bases sitting between them. The CDR3 bases are TGTGCCAGCAGCCCCCGGGGGAACCTCAATCCACGGGCTTTCTTT. This encodes CASSPRGNLNPRAFF.

This clone was found once. This chain joins TRBV5-1 and TRBJ2-5, with 8 bases identical to TRBD1. Germline CDR1 is SGHRS and CDR2 is YFSETQ. The CDR3 contains 15 residues. V trimming: 0 bases; J trimming: 5 bases; junction bases outside the gene matches: 6. The CDR3 protein is CASSLAQGAGETQYF. CDR3 coding DNA: TGCGCCAGCAGCTTGGCGCAGGGGGCAGGCGAGACCCAGTACTTC.

The chain combines TRBV5-1 with TRBJ1-1; the D is unclear. Trimming removed 0 bases from V and 0 bases from J, with 6 bases in between. The CDR3 runs 14 residues. The V gene's germline CDR1 is SGHRS and CDR2 YFSETQ. CDR3 in amino acids: CASSLDGMNTEAFF. The CDR3 region has the DNA TGCGCCAGCAGCTTGGATGGCATGAACACTGAAGCTTTCTTT.

This chain links TRBV10-3 with TRBJ1-4, with D perhaps TRBD1 (5 bases). CDR1 is ENHRY, CDR2 SYGVKD, per germline. This CDR3 is 12 amino acids long. With 4 bases removed from V and 7 bases from J, the gap between germline ends came to 7 bases. CDR3 in amino acids: CAISVGGEKLFF. For the CDR3, the DNA is TGTGCCATCAGTGTTGGGGGTGAAAAACTGTTTTTT.

This rearrangement joins TRBV4-2 to TRBJ1-2, with a weak D call TRBD1 (6 bases). Per germline, CDR1 LGHNA and CDR2 YNFKEQ. Trimming took off 4 bases at V and 0 bases at J, with 12 bases between the two ends. The CDR3 has 15 residues. The CDR3, as DNA: TGTGCCAGCAGCCGCGAACGGACAGCTAACTATGGCTACACCTTC. Protein: CASSRERTANYGYTF.

V gene TRBV18 combines with J gene TRBJ2-1; D possibly corresponds to TRBD1 (7 bases). The CDR3 consists of 16 residues. Germline CDR1 and CDR2: KGHSH and LQKENI. Between the trimmed V and J ends, which lost 6 bases and 7 bases, there was a span of 22 bases. DNA of the CDR3: TGTGCCAGCTCCCAATGGCAGGGGGGCCTGGGAAATGAGCAGTTCTTC. This gives the protein CASSQWQGGLGNEQFF.

This chain uses TRBV5-1 with TRBJ2-7; 7 positions match TRBD1. V gave up 1 base and J gave up 0 bases; unmatched junction bases: 4. Germline V gene data show CDR1 as SGHRS and CDR2 as YFSETQ. This CDR3 is 15 amino acids long. The CDR3: CASSLKQGSSYEQYF. The CDR3 bases are TGCGCCAGCAGCTTGAAACAGGGGAGCTCCTACGAGCAGTACTTC.

This sequence joins TRBV2 and TRBJ1-5; no clear D. Germline CDR1 SNHLY, CDR2 FYNNEI. CDR3 length equals 13 residues. Trimming removed 7 bases at V and 2 bases at J, with 9 bases between. The CDR3 coding sequence is TGTGCCAGCATGATGGACCGCAATCAGCCCCAGCATTTT. This translates into CASMMDRNQPQHF.

The rearrangement uses TRBV5-6 and TRBJ2-7; no definite D call. The V end lost 5 bases, the J end lost 0 bases, and 12 bases lay between the germline ends. Germline lookup yields CDR1 SGHDT and CDR2 YYEEEE. CDR3 length equals 14 residues. In DNA, the CDR3 is TGTGCCAGCAGGACTCGGTCCTTCTCCTACGAGCAGTACTTC. Its translation: CASRTRSFSYEQYF.

The gene calls are TRBV5-4 and TRBJ1-2; TRBD1 matches 8 bases. J was trimmed by 3 bases and V by 4 bases; bases with no gene match: 2. Germline CDR1 is SGHNT and CDR2 is YYREEE (reference sequence). The CDR3 has 13 residues. This chain's CDR3 is CASSTTGDYGYTF. Written as DNA, the CDR3 is TGTGCCAGCAGCACGACAGGGGACTATGGCTACACCTTC.

This rearrangement joins TRBV28 to TRBJ1-1; D unclear. Trimming pared 4 bases from V and 5 bases from J, leaving 17 bases between. Per the germline V gene, CDR1 is MDHEN and CDR2 is SYDVKM. This CDR3 contains 15 residues. This CDR3 reads CASSSLGRSGTEAFF. The CDR3 DNA reads TGTGCCAGCAGTTCCCTGGGTAGGTCGGGGACTGAAGCTTTCTTT.

The chain is built from TRBV7-8 and TRBJ1-2; maybe TRBD1 (6 bases). V dropped 5 bases and J dropped 1 base, with 20 bases sitting between them. Germline V gene lookup returns CDR1 SGHVS and CDR2 FQNEAQ. CDR3 length: 17 amino acids. CDR3 sequence (DNA): TGTGCCAGCAGCCCAGGCCCTCCTACAGGGTTTAACTATGGCTACACCTTC. Translation gives CASSPGPPTGFNYGYTF.

The chain has TRBV9 and TRBJ2-3; a possible D gene is TRBD2 (6 bases). Germline V lookup: CDR1 SGDLS, CDR2 YYNGEE. V dropped 5 bases and J dropped 6 bases, with 10 bases sitting between them. The CDR3 runs to 12 residues. CDR3 DNA sequence: TGTGCCAGCAGTGGTGGGAGGGATACGCAGTATTTT. This gives the protein CASSGGRDTQYF.

As to this clone: Other DNA variants within this sample encode the same CDR3. This chain links TRBV6-1 with TRBJ1-1, with a tentative D call TRBD1 (6 bases). The V gene lost 5 bases and the J gene lost 2 bases, with 9 bases spanning the gap. The CDR3 runs 13 residues. Germline values: CDR1 MNHNS, CDR2 SASEGT. Here the CDR3 DNA reads TGTGCCAGCAGTTGGGGGCAAAACACTGAAGCTTTCTTT. It encodes CASSWGQNTEAFF.

J is TRBJ1-3 and V is TRBV18; D is uncertain. There are 13 residues in the CDR3. Per the germline V gene, CDR1 is KGHSH and CDR2 is LQKENI. Trimming stripped 2 bases from V and 4 bases from J, with 6 bases between. The CDR3 here is CASSPGIGNTIYF. The CDR3 DNA is TGTGCCAGCTCACCAGGGATAGGAAACACCATATATTTT.

A word on this clone: The sample holds other DNA sequences that translate to the same CDR3. The V gene is TRBV7-2, the J gene TRBJ1-1; 7 nucleotides align to TRBD1. The CDR3 length is 13 residues. V gave up 1 base and J gave up 4 bases; unmatched junction bases: 0. The germline V gene encodes CDR1 SGHTA and CDR2 FQGNSA. The CDR3 DNA sequence: TGTGCCAGCAGCTTAGACAGGGGCACTGAAGCTTTCTTT. It translates to CASSLDRGTEAFF.

This clone has only one observation. The genes are TRBV6-1 and TRBJ2-7; TRBD2 matches at 7 bases. The ends lost 4 bases at V and 3 bases at J; junction bases unmatched: 21. The CDR3 contains 19 residues. Germline V gene sequence: CDR1 MNHNS, CDR2 SASEGT. The CDR3 spells CASSVRDLPQTGLGYEQYF. The DNA of the CDR3 is TGTGCCAGCAGTGTCCGGGACCTGCCCCAAACTGGACTAGGCTACGAGCAGTACTTC.

This sequence joins TRBV2 and TRBJ1-6; D possibly corresponds to TRBD1 (6 bases). V shed 5 bases and J shed 2 bases, with 10 bases lying between them. The CDR3 has 15 residues. Looked up from germline, CDR1 is SNHLY and CDR2 is FYNNEI. CDR3 DNA: TGTGCCAGCAGTCTACAGGGTACCTATAATTCACCCCTCCACTTT. Its translation: CASSLQGTYNSPLHF.

CDR3 loop: CASSLAGYNYGYTF. CDR3 coding DNA: TGTGCCAGCAGCTTAGCCGGATATAACTATGGCTACACCTTC. The rearrangement joins TRBV7-9 to TRBJ1-2; D call uncertain. Trimming pared 0 bases from V and 1 base from J, leaving 6 bases between. The germline gives CDR1 SEHNR, CDR2 FQNEAQ (reference sequence). This CDR3 contains 14 residues.

The chain recombines TRBV5-1 with TRBJ2-7, with D possibly being TRBD1 (6 bases). V lost 2 bases and J lost 5, with 17 bases in between. Germline loops: CDR1 SGHRS, CDR2 YFSETQ. CDR3 length: 15 residues. The CDR3 here is CASSFMTGLYDEQYF. Here the CDR3 DNA reads TGCGCCAGCAGCTTTATGACAGGACTCTACGACGAGCAGTACTTC. The variable domain in full, completed from reference TRBV5-1 and TRBJ2-7, reads KAGVTQTPRYLIKTRGQQVTLSCSPISGHRSVSWYQQTPGQGLQFLFEYFSETQRNKGNFPGRFSGRQFSNSRSEMNVSTLELGDSALYLCASSFMTGLYDEQYFGPGTRLTVT.

This chain uses TRBV13 with TRBJ1-3; maybe TRBD1 (5 bases). The V gene lost 1 base and the J gene lost 2 bases, with 9 bases spanning the gap. This CDR3 contains 15 residues. Germline assignment: CDR1 PRHDT and CDR2 FYEKMQ (reference sequence). This CDR3 is CASSLVARAGNTIYF. CDR3 DNA sequence: TGTGCCAGCAGCTTAGTGGCCAGGGCTGGAAACACCATATATTTT.

The genes are TRBV6-1 and TRBJ1-5, with D hard to call. CDR1 and CDR2 from the germline V gene are MNHNS and SASEGT. Trimming removed 3 bases from V and 3 bases from J, with 6 bases in between. The CDR3 covers 13 residues. In DNA form, the CDR3 reads TGTGCCAGCAGTGATTTTCACAATCAGCCCCAGCATTTT. It yields the protein CASSDFHNQPQHF.

The V call is TRBV9, the J call TRBJ1-5; D is undetermined. Germline lookup yields CDR1 SGDLS and CDR2 YYNGEE. Trimming shortened V by 0 bases and J by 0 bases, and 7 bases separated the two germline ends. This CDR3 contains 15 residues. CDR3 region: CASSVGLGSNQPQHF. CDR3 in DNA: TGTGCCAGCAGCGTAGGACTGGGTAGCAATCAGCCCCAGCATTTT.